The TCR beta chain under discussion was sequenced for a study of graft-versus-host responses after intestinal transplantation. Generated by immunoSEQ multiplex PCR, the TCRdb table keeps only in-frame clones and is missing some. The top ten clones hold 0.62% of a sample with around 55,000 clones, roughly 90% of them seen once. The CDR3 consists of 14 residues. Germline V gives CDR1 SGHRS, CDR2 YFSETQ. J was trimmed by 5 bases and V by 3 bases; bases with no gene match: 7. Points on this clone: Antigen unknown.

This receptor was taken from a human donor who was the organ donor for an intestinal transplant. Here the sequenced sample was unstimulated CD4+ T cells sorted from spleen or lymph node cells, taken before transplant. The rearrangement links TRBV5-1 to TRBJ2-7; the match to TRBD2 covers 8 bases. In DNA form, the CDR3 reads TGCGCCAGCAGCTCTATAGCGGGAAACCACGAGCAGTACTTC. Translated, it gives CASSSIAGNHEQYF.